This note documents a single T cell receptor (beta chain) sequence. What it recognizes is unknown. All the people who gave samples were healthy bone marrow donors. Despite likely unrecorded immune exposures, the donors were nominally healthy at the time of sampling. PCR involved 60 Vbeta and 13 Jbeta primers. TCRdb's copy holds only in-frame clones and misses some; the assay was immunoSEQ multiplex PCR. The profile shows under 150,000 clones, around 75% of them singletons. The data were taken from a study of cytomegalovirus exposure and HLA in healthy donors. CDR3 length: 14 amino acids. Germline CDR1 is MNHEY and CDR2 is SVGAGI. V lost 0 bases and J 2 bases, leaving 7 bases between the germline ends. Study-wide results and limits: TCR beta sequences reportedly predicted most subjects' HLA-A and HLA-B alleles accurately. With later analysis, a missense DCLRE1C variant became linked to TCR beta V- and J-gene trimming.

The sequence was collected from a man aged 30 to 45 in good health and CMV-seronegative. Sequences were obtained from PBMCs. The chain combines TRBV6-5 with TRBJ1-2, with D uncertain. This CDR3 reads CASSYSEGNYGYTF. The CDR3 coding sequence is TGTGCCAGCAGTTACTCGGAGGGAAACTATGGCTACACCTTC.